Each of the 2 T cell receptor beta chains below was sequenced from the same sample in a study of cytomegalovirus exposure and HLA in healthy donors. The PCR had 60 Vbeta and 13 Jbeta primers. The method was immunoSEQ multiplex PCR; TCRdb's version includes in-frame clones alone and lacks a portion of them. Altogether about 200,000 clones are present, roughly 73% being singletons, with the ten largest covering 1.5% to 2%. Source material: PBMCs. The receptors stem from a woman in her twenties or thirties in good health and CMV-seronegative.

V and J are TRBV6-1 and TRBJ2-3; D may be TRBD1 (6 bases). The CDR3 is 14 amino acids. Trimming stripped 6 bases from V and 2 bases from J, with 12 bases between. From germline, CDR1 is MNHNS and CDR2 SASEGT. CDR3 sequence reads: CASRTGGSTDTQYF. The CDR3 coding sequence is TGTGCCAGCAGGACAGGCGGCTCCACAGATACGCAGTATTTT.

J is TRBJ2-2 and V is TRBV6-5, with D possibly being TRBD2 (7 bases). The V end was cut by 2 bases, the J end by 3 bases, with 10 bases between. The CDR3 spans 15 residues. Germline V gives CDR1 MNHEY, CDR2 SVGAGI. CDR3 protein: CASSYRGGDTGELFF. The DNA for the CDR3 is TGTGCCAGCAGTTACAGGGGGGGTGACACCGGGGAGCTGTTTTTT.